A single sample gave rise to the 5 T cell receptor beta chains below, sequenced in a study of metastatic and nonmetastatic thyroid tumors. No treatment had been given to any patient before thyroid surgery. Via MiXCR, TCRdb re-called the PCR reads. The sample carries 30,000 to 40,000 clones, 20% to 25% recorded once. Material: tumor tissue. The receptors come from a male donor with papillary thyroid cancer or a benign thyroid nodule (not recorded which). Some clones in this sample may be carry-over from other donors' samples.

Many counts were recorded for this clone. The chain uses TRBV19 and TRBJ2-2; D is ambiguous. V shed 4 bases and J shed 4 bases, with 7 bases lying between them. Germline V gene lookup returns CDR1 LNHDA and CDR2 SQIVND (reference sequence). This CDR3 is 13 amino acids long. CDR3 nucleotides: TGTGCCAGTAGTAATAGGTTCACCGGGGAGCTGTTTTTT. Translated: CASSNRFTGELFF.

The genes are TRBV30 and TRBJ2-7; D unresolved. This CDR3 has 12 residues. In germline, CDR1 is GTSNPN, CDR2 SVGIG (reference sequence). V lost 4 bases and J 5 bases, leaving 12 bases between the germline ends. The DNA of the CDR3 is TGTGCCTGGAAGTACGGATCCCACGAGCAGTACTTC. It encodes CAWKYGSHEQYF.

This clone was seen many times. A much larger clone differs by one base, so this may be a read error. The chain carries TRBV18 and TRBJ1-5, with unresolved D. The CDR3 is 13 residues long. V was pared by 8 bases and J by 8 bases, with 16 bases between. In germline, CDR1 is KGHSH, CDR2 LQKENI. CDR3 DNA: TGTGCCAGCCCACGGTCACCGGTAGAGCCCCAGCATTTT. Protein product: CASPRSPVEPQHF.

This clone was detected ten times or more. V is TRBV5-1 and J is TRBJ2-7; TRBD2 matches 8 bases. V lost 0 bases, J lost 5 bases, and 7 bases stayed unmatched. CDR1 and CDR2 (germline): SGHRS, YFSETQ. This CDR3 is 15 amino acids long. CDR3 coding DNA: TGCGCCAGCAGCTTGGGGAGCGGGAGTGGCGACGAGCAGTACTTC. Translated: CASSLGSGSGDEQYF.

This clone occurred many times. This chain links TRBV14 with TRBJ2-1; 10 bases are a match to TRBD2. CDR1 is SGHDN and CDR2 is FVKESK in the germline V gene. V gave up 1 base and J gave up 3 bases; unmatched junction bases: 3. The CDR3 totals 16 residues. The CDR3 sequence: CASSQAGLADYNEQFF. The CDR3 bases are TGTGCCAGCAGCCAAGCCGGACTAGCGGACTACAATGAGCAGTTCTTC.